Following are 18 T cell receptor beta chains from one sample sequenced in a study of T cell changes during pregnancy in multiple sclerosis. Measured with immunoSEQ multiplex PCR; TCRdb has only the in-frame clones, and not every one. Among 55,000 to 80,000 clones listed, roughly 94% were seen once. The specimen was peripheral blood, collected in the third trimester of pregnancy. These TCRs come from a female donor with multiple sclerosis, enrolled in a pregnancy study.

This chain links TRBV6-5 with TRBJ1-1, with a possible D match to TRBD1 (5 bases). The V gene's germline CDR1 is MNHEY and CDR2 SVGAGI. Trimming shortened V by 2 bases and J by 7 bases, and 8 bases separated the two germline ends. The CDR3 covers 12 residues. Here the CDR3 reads CASSYGGFEAFF. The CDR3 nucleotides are TGTGCCAGCAGTTACGGGGGGTTTGAAGCTTTCTTT.

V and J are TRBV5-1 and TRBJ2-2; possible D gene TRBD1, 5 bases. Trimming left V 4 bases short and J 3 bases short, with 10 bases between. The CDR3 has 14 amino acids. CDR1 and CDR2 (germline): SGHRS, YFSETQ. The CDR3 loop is CASSRQGDTGELFF. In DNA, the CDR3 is TGCGCCAGCAGCAGGCAGGGCGACACCGGGGAGCTGTTTTTT.

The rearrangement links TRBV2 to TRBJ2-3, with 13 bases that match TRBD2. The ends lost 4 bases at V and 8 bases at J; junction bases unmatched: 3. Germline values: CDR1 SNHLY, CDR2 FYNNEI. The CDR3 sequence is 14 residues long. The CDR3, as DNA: TGTGCCAGCAGTGCGGGACTAGCGGGAAGTACGCAGTATTTT. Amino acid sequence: CASSAGLAGSTQYF.

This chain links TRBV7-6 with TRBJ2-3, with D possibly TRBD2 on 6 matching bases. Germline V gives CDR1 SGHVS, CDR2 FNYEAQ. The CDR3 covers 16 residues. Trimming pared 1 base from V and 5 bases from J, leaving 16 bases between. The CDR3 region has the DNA TGTGCCAGCAGCTTAGGGCCGGCCCCCGGGGGAGATACGCAGTATTTT. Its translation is CASSLGPAPGGDTQYF.

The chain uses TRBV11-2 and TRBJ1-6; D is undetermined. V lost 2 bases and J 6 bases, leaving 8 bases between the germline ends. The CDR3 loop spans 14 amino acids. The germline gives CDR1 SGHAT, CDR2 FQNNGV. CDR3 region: CASSLSLPNSPLHF. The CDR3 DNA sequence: TGTGCCAGCAGCTTATCACTGCCTAATTCACCCCTCCACTTT.

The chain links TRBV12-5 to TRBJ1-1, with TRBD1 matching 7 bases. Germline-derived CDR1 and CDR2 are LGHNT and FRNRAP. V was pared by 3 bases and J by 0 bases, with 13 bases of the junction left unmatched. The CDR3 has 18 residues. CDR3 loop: CASGFSGGTTPMNTEAFF. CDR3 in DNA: TGTGCTAGTGGTTTCTCAGGGGGTACTACCCCCATGAACACTGAAGCTTTCTTT.

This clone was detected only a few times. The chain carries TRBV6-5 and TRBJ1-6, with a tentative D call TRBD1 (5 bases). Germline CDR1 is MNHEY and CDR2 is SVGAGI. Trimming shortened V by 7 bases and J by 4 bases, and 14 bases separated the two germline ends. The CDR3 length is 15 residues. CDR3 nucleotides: TGTGCCAGCACCATCGGAAGGGGTTATAATTCACCCCTCCACTTT. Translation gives CASTIGRGYNSPLHF.

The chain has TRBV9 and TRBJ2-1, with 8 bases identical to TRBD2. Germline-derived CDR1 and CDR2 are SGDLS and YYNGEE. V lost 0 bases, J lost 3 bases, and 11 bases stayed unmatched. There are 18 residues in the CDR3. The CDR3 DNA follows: TGTGCCAGCAGCGTAGACGGAGCGGGGGCCCTTCTCTACAATGAGCAGTTCTTC. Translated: CASSVDGAGALLYNEQFF.

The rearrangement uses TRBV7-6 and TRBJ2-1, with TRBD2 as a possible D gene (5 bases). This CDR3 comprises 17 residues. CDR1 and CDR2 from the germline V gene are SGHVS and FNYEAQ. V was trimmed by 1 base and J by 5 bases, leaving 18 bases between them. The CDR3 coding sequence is TGTGCCAGCAGCTTAGTTGGGAGAAATTCAAGGGACAATGAGCAGTTCTTC. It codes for CASSLVGRNSRDNEQFF.

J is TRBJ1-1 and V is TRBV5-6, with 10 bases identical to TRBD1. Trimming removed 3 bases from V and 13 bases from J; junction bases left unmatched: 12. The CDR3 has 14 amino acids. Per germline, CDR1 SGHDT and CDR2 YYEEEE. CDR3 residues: CASSSGTGDWGGFF. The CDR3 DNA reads TGTGCCAGCAGCTCGGGGACAGGGGATTGGGGGGGTTTCTTT.

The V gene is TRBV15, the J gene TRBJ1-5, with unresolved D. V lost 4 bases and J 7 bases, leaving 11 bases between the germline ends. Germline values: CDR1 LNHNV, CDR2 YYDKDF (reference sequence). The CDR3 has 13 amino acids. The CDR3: CATSNRGWQPQHF. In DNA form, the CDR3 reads TGTGCCACCAGCAATCGGGGTTGGCAGCCCCAGCATTTT.

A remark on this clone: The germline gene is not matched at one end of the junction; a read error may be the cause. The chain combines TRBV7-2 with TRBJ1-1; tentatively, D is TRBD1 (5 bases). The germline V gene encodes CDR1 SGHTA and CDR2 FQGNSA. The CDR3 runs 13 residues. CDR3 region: CASSLGQNTEAFF. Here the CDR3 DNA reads TGTGCCAGCAGTTTAGGACAGAACACTGAAGCTTTCTTT.

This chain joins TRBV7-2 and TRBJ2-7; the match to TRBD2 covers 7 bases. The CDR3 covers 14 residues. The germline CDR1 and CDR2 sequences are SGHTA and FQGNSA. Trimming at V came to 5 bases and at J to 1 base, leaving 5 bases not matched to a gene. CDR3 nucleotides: TGTGCCAGCAGCCCAAGCGGGAAATCCTACGAGCAGTACTTC. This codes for CASSPSGKSYEQYF.

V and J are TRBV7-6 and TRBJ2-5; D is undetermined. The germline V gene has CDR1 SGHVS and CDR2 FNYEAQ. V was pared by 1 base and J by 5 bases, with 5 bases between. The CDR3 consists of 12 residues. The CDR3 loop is CASSLGPETQYF. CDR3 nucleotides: TGTGCCAGCAGCTTAGGTCCGGAGACCCAGTACTTC.

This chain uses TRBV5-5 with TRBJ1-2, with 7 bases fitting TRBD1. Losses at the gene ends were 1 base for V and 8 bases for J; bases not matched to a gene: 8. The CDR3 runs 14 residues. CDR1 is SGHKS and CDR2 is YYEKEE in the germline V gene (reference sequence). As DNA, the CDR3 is TGTGCCAGCAGCTTGATAGGACAGGCCCAAGGCTACACCTTC. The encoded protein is CASSLIGQAQGYTF.

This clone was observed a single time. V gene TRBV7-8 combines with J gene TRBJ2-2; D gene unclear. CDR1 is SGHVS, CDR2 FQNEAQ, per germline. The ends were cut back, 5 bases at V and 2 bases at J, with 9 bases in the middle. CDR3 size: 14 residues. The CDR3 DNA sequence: TGTGCCAGCAGCCCCCTGGGCAACACCGGGGAGCTGTTTTTT. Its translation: CASSPLGNTGELFF.

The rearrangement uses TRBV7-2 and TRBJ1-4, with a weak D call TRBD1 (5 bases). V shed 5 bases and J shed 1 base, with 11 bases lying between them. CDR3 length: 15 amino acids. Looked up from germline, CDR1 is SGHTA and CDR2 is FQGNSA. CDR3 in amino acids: CASSHRRQTNEKLFF. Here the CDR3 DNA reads TGTGCCAGCAGCCACAGGCGCCAAACTAATGAAAAACTGTTTTTT.

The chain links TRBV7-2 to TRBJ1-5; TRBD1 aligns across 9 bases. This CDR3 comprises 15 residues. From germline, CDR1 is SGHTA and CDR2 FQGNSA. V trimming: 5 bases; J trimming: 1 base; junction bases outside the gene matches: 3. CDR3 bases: TGTGCCAGCAGCATCGGGACAGGGAGCAATCAGCCCCAGCATTTT. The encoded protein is CASSIGTGSNQPQHF.